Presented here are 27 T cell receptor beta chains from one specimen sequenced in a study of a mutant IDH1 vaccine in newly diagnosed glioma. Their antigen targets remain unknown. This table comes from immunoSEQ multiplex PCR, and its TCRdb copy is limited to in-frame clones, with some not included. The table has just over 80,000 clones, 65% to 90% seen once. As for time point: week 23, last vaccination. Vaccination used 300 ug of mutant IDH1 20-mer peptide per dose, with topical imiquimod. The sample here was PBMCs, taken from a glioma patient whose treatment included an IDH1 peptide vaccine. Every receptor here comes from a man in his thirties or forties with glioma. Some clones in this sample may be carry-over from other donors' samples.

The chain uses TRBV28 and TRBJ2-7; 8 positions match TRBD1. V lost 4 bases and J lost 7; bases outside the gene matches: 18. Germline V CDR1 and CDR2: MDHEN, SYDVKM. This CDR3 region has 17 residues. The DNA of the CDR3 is TGTGCCAGCAGTTCGCATGGTCCGGACAGGGTACCAGATGAGCAGTACTTC. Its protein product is CASSSHGPDRVPDEQYF.

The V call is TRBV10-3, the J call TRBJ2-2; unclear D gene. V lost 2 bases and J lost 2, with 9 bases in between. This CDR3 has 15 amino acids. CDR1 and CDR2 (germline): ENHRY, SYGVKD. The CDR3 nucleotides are TGTGCCATCAGTGAGATCCGTAGCAACACCGGGGAGCTGTTTTTT. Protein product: CAISEIRSNTGELFF.

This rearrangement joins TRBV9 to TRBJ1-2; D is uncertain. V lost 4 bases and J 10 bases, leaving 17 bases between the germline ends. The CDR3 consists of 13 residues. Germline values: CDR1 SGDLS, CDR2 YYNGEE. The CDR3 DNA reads TGTGCCAGCAGCCAACCACCGACGGACCCCTACACCTTC. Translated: CASSQPPTDPYTF.

CDR3 DNA sequence: TGTGCCAGCAGCCCCTGGACAGAGAACACTGAAGCTTTCTTT. Protein product: CASSPWTENTEAFF. The rearrangement joins TRBV5-5 to TRBJ1-1, with D possibly being TRBD1 (6 bases). The germline gives CDR1 SGHKS, CDR2 YYEKEE (reference sequence). The V end was cut by 4 bases, the J end by 1 base, with 11 bases between. This CDR3 has 14 residues.

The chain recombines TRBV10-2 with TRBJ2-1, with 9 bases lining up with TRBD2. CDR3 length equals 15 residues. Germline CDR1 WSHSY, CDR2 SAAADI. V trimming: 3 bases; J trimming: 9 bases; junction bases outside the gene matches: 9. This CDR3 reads CASSDPGLALTEQFF. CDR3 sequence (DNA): TGCGCCAGCAGTGATCCTGGACTAGCGCTTACTGAGCAGTTCTTC.

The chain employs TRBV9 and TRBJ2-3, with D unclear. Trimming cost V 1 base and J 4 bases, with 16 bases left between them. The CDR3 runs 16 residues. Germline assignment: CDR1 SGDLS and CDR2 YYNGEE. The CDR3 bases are TGTGCCAGCAGCGTAAGTCCCACGCCCATCGCAGATACGCAGTATTTT. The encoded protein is CASSVSPTPIADTQYF.

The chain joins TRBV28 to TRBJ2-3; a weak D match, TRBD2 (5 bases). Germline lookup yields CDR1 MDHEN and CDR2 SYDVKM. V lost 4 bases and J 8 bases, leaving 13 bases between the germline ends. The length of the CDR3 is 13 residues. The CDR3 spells CASSSRLAGTQYF. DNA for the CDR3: TGTGCCAGCAGTTCCCGGCTAGCAGGTACGCAGTATTTT. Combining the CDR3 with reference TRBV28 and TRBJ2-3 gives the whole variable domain DVKVTQSSRYLVKRTGEKVFLECVQDMDHENMFWYRQDPGLGLRLIYFSYDVKMKEKGDIPEGYSVSREKKERFSLILESASTNQTSMYLCASSSRLAGTQYFGPGTRLTVL.

The CDR3: CASSLRSGRGADTQYF. For the CDR3, the DNA is TGTGCCAGCAGCTTACGATCCGGAAGGGGCGCAGATACGCAGTATTTT. This rearrangement joins TRBV7-2 to TRBJ2-3, with a weak D call TRBD1 (5 bases). Germline lookup yields CDR1 SGHTA and CDR2 FQGNSA. Trimming removed 2 bases at V and 4 bases at J, with 16 bases between. CDR3 size: 16 residues.

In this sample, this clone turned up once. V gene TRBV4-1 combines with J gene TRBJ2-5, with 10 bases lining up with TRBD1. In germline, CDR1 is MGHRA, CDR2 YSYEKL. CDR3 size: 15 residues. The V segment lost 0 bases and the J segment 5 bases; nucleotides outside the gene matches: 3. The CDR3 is CASSQERGQGETQYF. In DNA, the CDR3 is TGCGCCAGCAGCCAAGAGAGGGGACAGGGGGAGACCCAGTACTTC.

CDR3 in amino acids: CASSPAREQFF. The CDR3 DNA sequence: TGTGCCAGCAGCCCGGCGAGGGAGCAGTTCTTC. The gene calls are TRBV11-2 and TRBJ2-1; D unresolved. Germline assignment: CDR1 SGHAT and CDR2 FQNNGV. The CDR3 sequence is 11 residues long. Trimming cost V 5 bases and J 10 bases, with 9 bases left between them.

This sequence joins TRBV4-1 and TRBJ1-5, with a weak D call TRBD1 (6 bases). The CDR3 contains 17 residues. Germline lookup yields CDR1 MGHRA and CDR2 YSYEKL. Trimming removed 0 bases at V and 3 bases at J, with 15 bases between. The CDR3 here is CASSQDGGAVINQPQHF. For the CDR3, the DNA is TGCGCCAGCAGCCAAGATGGGGGGGCGGTCATCAATCAGCCCCAGCATTTT.

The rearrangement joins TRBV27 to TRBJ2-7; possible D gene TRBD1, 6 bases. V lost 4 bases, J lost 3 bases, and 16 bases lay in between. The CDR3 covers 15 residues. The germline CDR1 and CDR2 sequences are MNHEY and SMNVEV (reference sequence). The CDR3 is CASSSSQGERYEQYF. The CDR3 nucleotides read TGTGCCAGCAGTTCATCACAGGGTGAGCGCTACGAGCAGTACTTC.

CDR3 residues: CASRSAGGRDEQFF. As DNA, the CDR3 is TGTGCCAGCAGATCGGCGGGAGGGAGGGATGAGCAGTTCTTC. The rearrangement links TRBV9 to TRBJ2-1; TRBD2 agrees at 9 bases. V trimming: 5 bases; J trimming: 8 bases; junction bases outside the gene matches: 8. This CDR3 has 14 amino acids. Germline V gene sequence: CDR1 SGDLS, CDR2 YYNGEE.

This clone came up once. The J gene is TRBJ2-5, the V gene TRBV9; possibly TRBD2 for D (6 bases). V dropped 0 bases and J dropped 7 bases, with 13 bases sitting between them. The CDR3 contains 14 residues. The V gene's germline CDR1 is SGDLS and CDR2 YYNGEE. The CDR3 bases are TGTGCCAGCAGCGTAGCTACGCGCGGGGTGACCCAGTACTTC. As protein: CASSVATRGVTQYF.

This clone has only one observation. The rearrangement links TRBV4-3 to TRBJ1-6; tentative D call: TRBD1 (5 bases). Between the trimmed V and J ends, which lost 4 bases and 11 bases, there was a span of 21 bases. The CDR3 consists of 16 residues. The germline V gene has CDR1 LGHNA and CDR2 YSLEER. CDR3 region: CASSLYRDGVVTPLHF. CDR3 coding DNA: TGCGCCAGCAGCCTTTACCGGGACGGCGTTGTGACACCCCTCCACTTT.

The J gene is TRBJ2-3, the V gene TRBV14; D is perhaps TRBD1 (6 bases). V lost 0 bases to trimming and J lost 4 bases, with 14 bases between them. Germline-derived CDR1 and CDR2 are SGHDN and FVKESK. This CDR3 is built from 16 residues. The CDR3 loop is CASSQEVQGVADTQYF. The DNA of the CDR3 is TGTGCCAGCAGCCAAGAAGTACAGGGAGTGGCAGATACGCAGTATTTT.

The CDR3, as DNA: TGTGCCAGCAGCTTCACGGGGGGAACCTCTGATACGCAGTATTTT. Translation: CASSFTGGTSDTQYF. The rearrangement uses TRBV7-3 and TRBJ2-3, with TRBD2 matching 7 bases. The CDR3 totals 15 residues. In germline, CDR1 is SGHTA, CDR2 FQGTGA. V was pared by 3 bases and J by 6 bases, with 9 bases of the junction left unmatched.

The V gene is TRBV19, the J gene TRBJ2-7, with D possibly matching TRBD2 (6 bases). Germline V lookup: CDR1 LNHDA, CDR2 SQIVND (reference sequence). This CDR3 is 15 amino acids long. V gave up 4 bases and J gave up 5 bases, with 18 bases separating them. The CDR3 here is CASSTTGSMGDEQYF. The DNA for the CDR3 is TGTGCCAGTAGTACGACCGGGAGTATGGGGGACGAGCAGTACTTC.

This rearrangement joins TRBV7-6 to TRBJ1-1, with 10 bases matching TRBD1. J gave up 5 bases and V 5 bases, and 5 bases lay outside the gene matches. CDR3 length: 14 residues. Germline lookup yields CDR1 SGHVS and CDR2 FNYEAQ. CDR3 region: CASSAGQGETEAFF. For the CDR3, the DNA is TGTGCCAGCAGCGCTGGACAGGGGGAAACTGAAGCTTTCTTT.

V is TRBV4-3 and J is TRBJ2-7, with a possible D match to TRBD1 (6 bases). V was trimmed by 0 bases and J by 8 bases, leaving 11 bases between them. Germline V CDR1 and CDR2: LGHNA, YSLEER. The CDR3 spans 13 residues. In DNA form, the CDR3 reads TGCGCCAGCAGCCAAGAACAGGGAAAACAGCAGTACTTC. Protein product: CASSQEQGKQQYF.

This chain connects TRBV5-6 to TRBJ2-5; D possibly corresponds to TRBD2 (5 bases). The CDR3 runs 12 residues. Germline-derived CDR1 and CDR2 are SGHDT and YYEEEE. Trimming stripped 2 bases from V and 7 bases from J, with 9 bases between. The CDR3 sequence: CASSFPRGTQYF. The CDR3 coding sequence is TGTGCCAGCAGCTTCCCCCGGGGGACCCAGTACTTC. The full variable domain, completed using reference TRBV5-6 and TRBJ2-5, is DAGVTQSPTHLIKTRGQQVTLRCSPKSGHDTVSWYQQALGQGPQFIFQYYEEEERQRGNFPDRFSGHQFPNYSSELNVNALLLGDSALYLCASSFPRGTQYFGPGTRLLVL.

The CDR3 here is CASTFDPDSKLFF. In nucleotides, the CDR3 is TGTGCCAGCACCTTCGACCCCGACAGTAAACTGTTCTTC. The V call is TRBV25-1, the J call TRBJ2-1; D possibly corresponds to TRBD1 (5 bases). The CDR3 has 13 residues. The germline V gene has CDR1 MGHDK and CDR2 SYGVNS. Trimming took 7 bases from V and 15 from J, leaving 22 bases between them.

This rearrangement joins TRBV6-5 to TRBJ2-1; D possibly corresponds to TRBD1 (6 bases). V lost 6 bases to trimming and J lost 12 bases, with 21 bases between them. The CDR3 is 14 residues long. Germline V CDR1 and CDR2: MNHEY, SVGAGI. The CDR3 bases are TGTGCCAGCAGCACCGGGACACCCAAAGGGGGGCAGTTCTTC. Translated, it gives CASSTGTPKGGQFF.

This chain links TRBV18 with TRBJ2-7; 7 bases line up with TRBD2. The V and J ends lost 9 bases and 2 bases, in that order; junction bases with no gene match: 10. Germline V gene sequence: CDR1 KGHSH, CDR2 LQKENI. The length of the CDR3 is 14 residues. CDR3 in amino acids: CASHLGTNAYEQYF. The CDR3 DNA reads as TGTGCCAGTCACCTCGGGACTAATGCCTACGAGCAGTACTTC.

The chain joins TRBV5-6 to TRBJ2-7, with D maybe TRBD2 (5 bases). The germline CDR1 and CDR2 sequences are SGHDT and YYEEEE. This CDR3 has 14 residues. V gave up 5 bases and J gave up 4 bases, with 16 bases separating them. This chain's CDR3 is CASRRRDTPYEQYF. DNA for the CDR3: TGTGCCAGCAGACGCCGGGATACCCCTTACGAGCAGTACTTC. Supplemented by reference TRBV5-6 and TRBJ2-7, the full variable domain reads DAGVTQSPTHLIKTRGQQVTLRCSPKSGHDTVSWYQQALGQGPQFIFQYYEEEERQRGNFPDRFSGHQFPNYSSELNVNALLLGDSALYLCASRRRDTPYEQYFGPGTRLTVT.

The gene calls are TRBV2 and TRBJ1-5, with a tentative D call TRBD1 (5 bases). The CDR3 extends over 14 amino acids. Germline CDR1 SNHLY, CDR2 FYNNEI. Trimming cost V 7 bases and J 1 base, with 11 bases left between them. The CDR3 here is CASKRGVSNQPQHF. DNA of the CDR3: TGTGCCAGCAAAAGAGGGGTCAGCAATCAGCCCCAGCATTTT.

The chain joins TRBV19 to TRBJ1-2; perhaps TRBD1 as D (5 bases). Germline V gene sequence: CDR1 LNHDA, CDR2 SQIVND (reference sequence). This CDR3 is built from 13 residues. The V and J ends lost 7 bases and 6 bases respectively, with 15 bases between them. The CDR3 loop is CASNEWGDHGYTF. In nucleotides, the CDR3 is TGTGCCAGTAACGAGTGGGGGGACCATGGCTACACCTTC.